These T cell receptor beta chains were read from a single sample in a study of CD8+ T cells in alopecia areata. The data were produced by immunoSEQ multiplex PCR, yet TCRdb's version contains in-frame clones alone and is incomplete. This table holds about 280,000 clones, 55% to 70% found once. Sequenced here: CD4+ T cells sorted from blood, sampled at week 24, from a patient treated with tofacitinib. These receptors were collected from a human donor with alopecia areata. The CDR3 runs from the conserved cysteine through the conserved F or W. A D gene is named only where the DNA matches it firmly. Clone size is stated in some rows and not others, as once, few, many or a class when expanded.

. | TRBJ2-1 | TRBV4-1 | . | CASSRSLLGGAGNEQFF | TGCGCCAGCAGCCGCTCATTACTTGGGGGCGCCGGGAATGAGCAGTTCTTC
. | TRBJ2-7 | TRBV30 | . | CAWSVGAGTSYEQYF | TGTGCCTGGAGTGTCGGGGCAGGGACATCCTACGAGCAGTACTTC
. | TRBJ1-6 | TRBV4-2 | . | CASSQERGSPLHF | TGTGCCAGCAGCCAAGAAAGAGGTTCACCCCTCCACTTT
. | TRBJ1-1 | TRBV6-5 | . | CASSYSRTSTEAFF | TGTGCCAGCAGTTACTCTAGGACAAGCACTGAAGCTTTCTTT
TRBD1 | TRBJ2-7 | TRBV29-1 | few | CSGPGQRVPYEQYF | TGCAGCGGCCCGGGACAGAGAGTTCCCTACGAGCAGTACTTC
. | TRBJ1-3 | TRBV6-5 | . | CASSYSPRSSGNTIYF | TGTGCCAGCAGTTATTCCCCACGGTCCTCTGGAAACACCATATATTTT
. | TRBJ1-5 | TRBV25-1 | . | CASKGEGITGAQHF | TGTGCCAGCAAAGGGGAGGGGATAACCGGGGCCCAGCATTTT
. | TRBJ2-6 | TRBV12-5 | few | CASVRSGANVLTF | TGTGCTAGTGTCCGTAGTGGGGCCAACGTCCTGACTTTC
TRBD1 | TRBJ1-1 | TRBV29-1 | few | CSVVKGAWNTEAFF | TGCAGCGTTGTAAAGGGGGCATGGAACACTGAAGCTTTCTTT
. | TRBJ1-5 | TRBV25-1 | few | CASRETGPNQPQHF | TGTGCCAGCAGAGAGACAGGCCCCAATCAGCCCCAGCATTTT
TRBD1 | TRBJ1-1 | TRBV29-1 | . | CSALVDRGGTEAFF | TGCAGCGCCTTGGTGGACAGGGGCGGCACTGAAGCTTTCTTT
. | TRBJ2-6 | TRBV14 | . | CASSRQRPANVLTF | TGTGCCAGCAGCCGACAAAGACCGGCCAACGTCCTGACTTTC
. | TRBJ1-6 | TRBV10-3 | few | CAISEKGQPNSPLHF | TGTGCCATCAGTGAGAAGGGACAACCTAATTCACCCCTCCACTTT
TRBD2 | TRBJ2-3 | TRBV5-1 | . | CASSSGRLAGTTDTQYF | TGCGCCAGCAGCTCCGGTAGACTAGCGGGGACCACAGATACGCAGTATTTT
TRBD1 | TRBJ1-1 | TRBV5-4 | many | CASSSPGQVRRDEAFF | TGTGCCAGCAGCTCCCCGGGACAGGTCCGTAGGGATGAAGCTTTCTTT
. | TRBJ2-7 | TRBV6-5 | few | CATGKYAGSYEQYF | TGTGCCACAGGGAAGTACGCTGGCTCCTACGAGCAGTACTTC
TRBD1 | TRBJ1-2 | TRBV5-6 | . | CASSLGTGWKNYGYTF | TGTGCCAGCAGCTTGGGGACAGGGTGGAAGAACTATGGCTACACCTTC
. | TRBJ2-5 | TRBV23-1 | . | CASSPDRDRQETQYF | TGCGCCAGCAGTCCGGACCGGGACCGACAAGAGACCCAGTACTTC
TRBD1 | TRBJ1-4 | TRBV30 | few | CAWSQKTGYDEKLFF | TGTGCCTGGAGCCAGAAGACAGGGTACGATGAAAAACTGTTTTTT
TRBD1 | TRBJ2-1 | TRBV28 | . | CASSSGTGVNEQFF | TGTGCCAGCAGCTCCGGGACAGGGGTCAATGAGCAGTTCTTC
TRBD1 | TRBJ1-2 | TRBV7-2 | . | CASSLKGQVATRGYTF | TGTGCCAGCAGCTTAAAGGGACAGGTTGCGACTAGGGGCTACACCTTC
. | TRBJ1-2 | TRBV4-2 | once | CASSQAAGVYGYTF | TGTGCCAGCAGCCAAGCGGCAGGGGTTTATGGCTACACCTTC
TRBD1 | TRBJ1-2 | TRBV30 | . | CAWSRRRTGQPYGYTF | TGTGCCTGGAGTCGTCGTCGAACGGGACAGCCCTATGGCTACACCTTC
. | TRBJ2-3 | TRBV29-1 | . | CSVSWLEQVITDTQYF | TGCAGCGTTTCGTGGTTGGAACAGGTAATCACAGATACGCAGTATTTT
. | TRBJ2-3 | TRBV5-1 | few | CASSLGRVDTQYF | TGCGCCAGCAGCTTGGGCAGGGTGGATACGCAGTATTTT
. | TRBJ1-1 | TRBV4-1 | . | CASSLQVWRTEAFF | TGCGCCAGCAGCCTTCAAGTTTGGCGTACTGAAGCTTTCTTT
. | TRBJ2-1 | TRBV18 | . | CASSPGREQFF | TGTGCCAGCTCACCAGGGCGAGAGCAGTTCTTC
. | TRBJ2-2 | TRBV30 | few | CAWEKLLNTGELFF | TGTGCCTGGGAGAAGCTTTTGAACACCGGGGAGCTGTTTTTT
. | TRBJ2-7 | TRBV30 | . | CAWSLRQSSYEQYF | TGTGCCTGGAGTTTAAGGCAGAGCTCCTACGAGCAGTACTTC
TRBD2 | TRBJ2-2 | TRBV10-3 | few | CAIRTGLAGTPNTGELFF | TGTGCCATCAGGACGGGACTAGCGGGGACACCGAACACCGGGGAGCTGTTTTTT
. | TRBJ2-7 | TRBV27 | . | CASSFDTRVGLDEQYF | TGTGCCAGCAGTTTCGATACCAGGGTAGGGTTAGACGAGCAGTACTTC
. | TRBJ1-2 | TRBV4-1 | . | CASSQVQGRDGYTF | TGCGCCAGCAGCCAGGTACAGGGAAGGGATGGCTACACCTTC
. | TRBJ2-2 | TRBV29-1 | . | CSVEEGGTLTGELFF | TGCAGCGTTGAAGAAGGGGGGACACTCACCGGGGAGCTGTTTTTT
TRBD1 | TRBJ2-7 | TRBV5-1 | . | CASSFGRQGTYEQYF | TGCGCCAGCAGCTTTGGCCGACAGGGGACCTACGAGCAGTACTTC
. | TRBJ1-5 | TRBV5-1 | . | CASSLGGTGNQPQHF | TGCGCCAGCAGCTTGGGTGGGACGGGAAATCAGCCCCAGCATTTT
. | TRBJ2-1 | TRBV29-1 | . | CSGTAYNEQFF | TGCAGCGGGACAGCCTACAATGAGCAGTTCTTC
. | TRBJ2-7 | TRBV4-2 | . | CASSQEGTEQYF | TGTGCCAGCAGCCAAGAAGGGACCGAGCAGTACTTC
. | TRBJ2-7 | TRBV5-6 | . | CASSPGAYEQYF | TGTGCCAGCAGCCCTGGGGCCTACGAGCAGTACTTC
. | TRBJ1-5 | TRBV6-6 | . | CASSNDGLNPAQHF | TGTGCCAGCAGTAACGACGGACTGAATCCGGCCCAGCATTTT
. | TRBJ1-5 | TRBV30 | . | CAWSGHRSNQPQHF | TGTGCCTGGAGTGGCCACAGAAGCAATCAGCCCCAGCATTTT
. | TRBJ2-7 | TRBV5-1 | once | CASSLGGAVHEQYF | TGCGCCAGCAGCCTTGGTGGGGCCGTCCACGAGCAGTACTTC
TRBD2 | TRBJ2-5 | TRBV12-5 | once | CASGLERDSGRVQETQYF | TGTGCTAGTGGTTTGGAAAGGGACTCCGGGAGGGTCCAAGAGACCCAGTACTTC
. | TRBJ2-1 | TRBV29-1 | few | CSASRGTAYNEQFF | TGCAGCGCCTCTCGGGGGACGGCCTACAATGAGCAGTTCTTC
. | TRBJ1-1 | TRBV11-2 | . | CASSPRTPGLNTEAFF | TGTGCCAGCAGCCCCCGTACCCCGGGACTGAACACTGAAGCTTTCTTT
. | TRBJ2-7 | TRBV2 | . | CASSEAGPARSSYEQYF | TGTGCCAGCAGTGAAGCGGGCCCAGCGCGGAGCTCCTACGAGCAGTACTTC
TRBD2 | TRBJ2-3 | TRBV6-5 | . | CASSLAGAKDTQYF | TGTGCCAGCAGTCTAGCGGGGGCCAAGGATACGCAGTATTTT
. | TRBJ2-5 | TRBV29-1 | . | CSVTLTGSETQYF | TGCAGCGTCACCCTCACAGGGTCTGAGACCCAGTACTTC
. | TRBJ2-6 | TRBV30 | . | CAWSFWSSGANVLTF | TGTGCCTGGAGTTTCTGGAGCTCTGGGGCCAACGTCCTGACTTTC
. | TRBJ2-7 | TRBV13 | . | CASSFGWDASSYEQYF | TGTGCCAGCAGCTTTGGGTGGGACGCAAGCTCCTACGAGCAGTACTTC
. | TRBJ2-3 | TRBV28 | . | CASSPQRGKRTTDTQYF | TGTGCCAGCAGTCCTCAACGGGGGAAGCGGACCACAGATACGCAGTATTTT
. | TRBJ1-2 | TRBV19 | . | CASSIRADDGYTF | TGTGCCAGTAGTATACGGGCGGACGATGGCTACACCTTC
. | TRBJ2-2 | TRBV4-2 | many | CASSQQVGELFF | TGTGCCAGCAGCCAACAGGTCGGGGAGCTGTTTTTT
. | TRBJ1-5 | TRBV5-6 | . | CASSSLAGTSGNQPQHF | TGTGCCAGCAGTTCCCTAGCCGGGACCTCTGGCAATCAGCCCCAGCATTTT
. | TRBJ2-3 | TRBV27 | . | CASRLKPGTDTQYF | TGTGCCAGCAGACTAAAACCCGGGACTGATACGCAGTATTTT
. | TRBJ2-1 | TRBV15 | . | CATSRLGNEQFF | TGTGCCACCAGCAGACTTGGCAATGAGCAGTTCTTC
. | TRBJ1-2 | TRBV14 | few | CASSQATLRASLGYTF | TGTGCCAGCAGCCAAGCTACCCTCCGGGCCTCCCTTGGCTACACCTTC
. | TRBJ2-7 | TRBV11-1 | . | CASSLNGGPYEQYF | TGTGCCAGCAGCTTAAACGGAGGCCCCTACGAGCAGTACTTC
. | TRBJ1-5 | TRBV4-3 | . | CASSQGPNSNQPQHF | TGCGCCAGCAGCCAAGGGCCTAACAGCAATCAGCCCCAGCATTTT